Included here is one T cell receptor (beta chain) sequence, with context. Its antigen is still unknown. The entry originates in a study of OX40 agonist ivuxolimab in advanced cancers. Study context: Cohort: about 82% men, mean age around 55, aged about 23 to 79. The study's findings and limits: Normalized expansion of T-cell clones was also low for some nonresponders. Expanded clones belonging to CD8+ T cells outnumbered, on average, those of CD4+.

Some clones are missing from TCRdb's copy, which holds only in-frame ones; the method was immunoSEQ multiplex PCR. The sample carries roughly 45,000 clones, approximately 91% recorded once. CDR1 is SGHNT, CDR2 YYREEE, per germline (reference sequence). The length of the CDR3 is 15 residues. V shed 0 bases and J shed 6 bases, with 10 bases lying between them. Prior autoimmune disease or systemic immunosuppression barred patients. This TCR was sampled from an adult with an advanced solid tumor such as melanoma, head and neck, liver or kidney cancer. J is TRBJ1-6 and V is TRBV5-4, with no clear D. The input for sequencing was CD4+ or CD8+ T cells sorted from blood, taken in a trial of the OX40 agonist ivuxolimab. This chain's CDR3 is CASSLDGLTNSPLHF. In DNA form, the CDR3 reads TGTGCCAGCAGCTTGGATGGACTGACTAATTCACCCCTCCACTTT.